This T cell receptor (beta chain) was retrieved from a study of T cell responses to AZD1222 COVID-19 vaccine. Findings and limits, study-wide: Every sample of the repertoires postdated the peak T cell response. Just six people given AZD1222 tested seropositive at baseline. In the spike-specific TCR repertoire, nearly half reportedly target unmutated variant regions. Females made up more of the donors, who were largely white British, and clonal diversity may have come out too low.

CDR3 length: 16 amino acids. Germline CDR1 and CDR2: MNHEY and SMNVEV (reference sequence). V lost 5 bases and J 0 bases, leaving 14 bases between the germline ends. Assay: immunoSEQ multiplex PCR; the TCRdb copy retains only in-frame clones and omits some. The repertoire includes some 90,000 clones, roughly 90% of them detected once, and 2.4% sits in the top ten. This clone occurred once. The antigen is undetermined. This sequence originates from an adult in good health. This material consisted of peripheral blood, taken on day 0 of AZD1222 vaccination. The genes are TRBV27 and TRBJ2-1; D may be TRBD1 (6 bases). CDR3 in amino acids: CASSAVRGPSYNEQFF. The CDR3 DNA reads TGTGCCAGCAGTGCCGTCAGGGGCCCCTCCTACAATGAGCAGTTCTTC.